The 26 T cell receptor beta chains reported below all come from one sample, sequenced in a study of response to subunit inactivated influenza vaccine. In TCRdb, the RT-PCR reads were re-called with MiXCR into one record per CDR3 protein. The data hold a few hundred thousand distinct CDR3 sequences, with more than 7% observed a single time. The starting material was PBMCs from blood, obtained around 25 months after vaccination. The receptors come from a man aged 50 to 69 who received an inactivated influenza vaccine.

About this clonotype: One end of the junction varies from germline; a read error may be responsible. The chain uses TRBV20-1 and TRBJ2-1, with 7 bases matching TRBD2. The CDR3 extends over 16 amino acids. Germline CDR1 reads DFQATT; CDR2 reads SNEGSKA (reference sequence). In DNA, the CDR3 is TGCAGTGCTGGGGGTAGGGGCGGGAGCTCCTTCAATGAGCAGTTCTTC. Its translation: CSAGGRGGSSFNEQFF.

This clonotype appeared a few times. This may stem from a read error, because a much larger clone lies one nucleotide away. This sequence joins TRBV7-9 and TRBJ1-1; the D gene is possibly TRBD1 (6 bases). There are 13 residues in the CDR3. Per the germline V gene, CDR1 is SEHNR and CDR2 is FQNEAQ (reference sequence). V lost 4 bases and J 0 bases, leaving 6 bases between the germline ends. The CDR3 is CASSWDMNTEAFF. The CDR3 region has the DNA TGTGCCAGCAGCTGGGACATGAACACTGAAGCTTTCTTT.

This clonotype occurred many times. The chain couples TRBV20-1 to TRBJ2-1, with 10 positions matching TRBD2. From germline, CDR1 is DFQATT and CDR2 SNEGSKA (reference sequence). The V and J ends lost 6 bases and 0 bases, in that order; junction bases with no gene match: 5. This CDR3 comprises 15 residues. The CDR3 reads CSADVAGGSYNEQFF. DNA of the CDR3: TGCAGTGCAGACGTAGCGGGGGGCTCCTACAATGAGCAGTTCTTC.

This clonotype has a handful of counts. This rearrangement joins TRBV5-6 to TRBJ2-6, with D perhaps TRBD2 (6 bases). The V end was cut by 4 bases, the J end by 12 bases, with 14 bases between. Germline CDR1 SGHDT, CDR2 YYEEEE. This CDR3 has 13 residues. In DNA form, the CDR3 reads TGTGCCAGCAGCCCGGGACTGCCATTCGTCCTGACTTTC. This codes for CASSPGLPFVLTF. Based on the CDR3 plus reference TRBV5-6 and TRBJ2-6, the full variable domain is DAGVTQSPTHLIKTRGQQVTLRCSPKSGHDTVSWYQQALGQGPQFIFQYYEEEERQRGNFPDRFSGHQFPNYSSELNVNALLLGDSALYLCASSPGLPFVLTFGAGSRLTVL.

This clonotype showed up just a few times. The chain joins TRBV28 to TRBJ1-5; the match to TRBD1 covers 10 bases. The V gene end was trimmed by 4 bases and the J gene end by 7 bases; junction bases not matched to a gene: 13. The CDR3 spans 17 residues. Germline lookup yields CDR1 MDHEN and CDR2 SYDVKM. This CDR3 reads CASSSFRDRGSGQPQHF. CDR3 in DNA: TGTGCCAGCAGTTCCTTCCGGGACAGGGGATCGGGGCAGCCCCAGCATTTT.

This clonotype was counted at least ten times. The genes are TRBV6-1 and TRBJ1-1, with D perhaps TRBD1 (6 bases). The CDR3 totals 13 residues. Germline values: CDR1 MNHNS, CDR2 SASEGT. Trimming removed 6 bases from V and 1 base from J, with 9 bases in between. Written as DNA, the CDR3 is TGTGCCAGCAGCTGGGGACAGAACACTGAAGCTTTCTTT. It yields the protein CASSWGQNTEAFF.

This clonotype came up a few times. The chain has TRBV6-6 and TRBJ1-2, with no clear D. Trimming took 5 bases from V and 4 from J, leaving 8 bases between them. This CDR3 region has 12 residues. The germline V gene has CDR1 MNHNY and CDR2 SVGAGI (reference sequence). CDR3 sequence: CASSTFSYGYTF. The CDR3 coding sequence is TGTGCCAGCAGTACCTTCAGCTATGGCTACACCTTC.

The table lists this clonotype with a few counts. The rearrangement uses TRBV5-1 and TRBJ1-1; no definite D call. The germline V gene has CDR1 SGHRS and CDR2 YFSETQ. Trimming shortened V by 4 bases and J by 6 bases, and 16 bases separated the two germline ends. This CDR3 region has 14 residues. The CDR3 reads CASSLGHLDAEAFF. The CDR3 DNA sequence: TGCGCCAGCAGCCTCGGCCACTTAGACGCTGAAGCTTTCTTT.

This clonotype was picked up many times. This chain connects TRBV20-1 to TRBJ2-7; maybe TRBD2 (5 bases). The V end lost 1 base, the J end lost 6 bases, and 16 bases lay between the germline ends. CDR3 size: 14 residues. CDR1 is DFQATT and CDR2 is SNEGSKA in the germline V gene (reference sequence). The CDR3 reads CSARGLEVFVEQYF. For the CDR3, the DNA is TGCAGTGCTAGAGGGTTGGAGGTTTTTGTCGAGCAGTACTTC.

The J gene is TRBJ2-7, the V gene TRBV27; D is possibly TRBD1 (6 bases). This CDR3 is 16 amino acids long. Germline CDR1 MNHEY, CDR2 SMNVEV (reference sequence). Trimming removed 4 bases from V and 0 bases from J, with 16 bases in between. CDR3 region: CASSSPIWGHSYEQYF. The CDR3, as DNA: TGTGCCAGCAGTTCTCCTATCTGGGGACACTCCTACGAGCAGTACTTC.

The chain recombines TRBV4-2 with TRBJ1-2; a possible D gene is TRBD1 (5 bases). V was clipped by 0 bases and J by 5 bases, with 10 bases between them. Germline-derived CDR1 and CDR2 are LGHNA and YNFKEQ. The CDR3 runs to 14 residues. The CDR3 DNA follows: TGTGCCAGCAGCCAAGATCACAGGAGGTATGGCTACACCTTC. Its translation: CASSQDHRRYGYTF.

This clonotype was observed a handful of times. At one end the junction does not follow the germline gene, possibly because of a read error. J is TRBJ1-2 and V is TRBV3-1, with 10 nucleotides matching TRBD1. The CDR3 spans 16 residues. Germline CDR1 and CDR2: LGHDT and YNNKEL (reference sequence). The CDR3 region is CASSQERTGGYYGYSF. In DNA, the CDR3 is TGTGCCAGCAGCCAAGAGCGGACAGGGGGATACTATGGCTACTCCTTC. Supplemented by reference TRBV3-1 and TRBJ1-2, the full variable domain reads DTAVSQTPKYLVTQMGNDKSIKCEQNLGHDTMYWYKQDSKKFLKIMFSYNNKELIINETVPNRFSPKSPDKAHLNLHINSLELGDSAVYFCASSQERTGGYYGYSFGSGTRLTVV.

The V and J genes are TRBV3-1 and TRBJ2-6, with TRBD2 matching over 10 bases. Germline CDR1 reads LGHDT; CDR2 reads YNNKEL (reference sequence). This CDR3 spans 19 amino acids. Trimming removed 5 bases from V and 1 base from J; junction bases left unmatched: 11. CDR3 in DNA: TGTGCCAGCAGCTCCAGCGGGGGGGCCTTGTTGTCTGGGGCCAACGTCCTGACTTTC. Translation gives CASSSSGGALLSGANVLTF.

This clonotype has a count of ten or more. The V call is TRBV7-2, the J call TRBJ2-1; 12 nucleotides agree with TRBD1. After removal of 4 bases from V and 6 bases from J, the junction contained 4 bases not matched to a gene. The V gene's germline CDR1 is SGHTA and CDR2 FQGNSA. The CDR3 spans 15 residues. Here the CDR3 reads CASSWDRGRFNEQFF. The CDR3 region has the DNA TGTGCCAGCAGCTGGGACAGGGGGCGCTTCAATGAGCAGTTCTTC.

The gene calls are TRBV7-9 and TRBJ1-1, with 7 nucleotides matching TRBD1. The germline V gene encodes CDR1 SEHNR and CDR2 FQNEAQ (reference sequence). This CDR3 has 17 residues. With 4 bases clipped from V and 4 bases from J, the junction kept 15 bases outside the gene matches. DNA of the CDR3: TGTGCCAGCAGCTCTGTCAAGAAAAACAGGGGAGGCACTGAAGCTTTCTTT. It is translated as CASSSVKKNRGGTEAFF. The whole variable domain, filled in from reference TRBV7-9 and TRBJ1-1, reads DTGVSQNPRHKITKRGQNVTFRCDPISEHNRLYWYRQTLGQGPEFLTYFQNEAQLEKSRLLSDRFSAERPKGSFSTLEIQRTEQGDSAMYLCASSSVKKNRGGTEAFFGQGTRLTVV.

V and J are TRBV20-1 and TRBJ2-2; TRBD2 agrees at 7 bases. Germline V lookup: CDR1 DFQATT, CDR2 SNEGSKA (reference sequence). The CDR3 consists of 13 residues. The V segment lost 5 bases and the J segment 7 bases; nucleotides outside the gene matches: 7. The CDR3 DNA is TGCAGTGCTTGGAGCGGGATAAACGGGGAGCTGTTTTTT. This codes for CSAWSGINGELFF.

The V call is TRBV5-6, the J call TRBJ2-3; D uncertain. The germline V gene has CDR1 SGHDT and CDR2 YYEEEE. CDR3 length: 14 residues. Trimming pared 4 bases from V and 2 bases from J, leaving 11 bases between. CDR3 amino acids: CASSQRFSTDTQYF. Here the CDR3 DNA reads TGTGCCAGCAGCCAGCGCTTTTCCACAGATACGCAGTATTTT.

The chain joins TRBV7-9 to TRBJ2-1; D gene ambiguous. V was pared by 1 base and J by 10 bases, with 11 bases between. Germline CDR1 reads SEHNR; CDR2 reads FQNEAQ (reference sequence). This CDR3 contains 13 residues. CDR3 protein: CASSLVGPTEQFF. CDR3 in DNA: TGTGCCAGCAGCTTAGTGGGCCCCACGGAGCAGTTCTTC.

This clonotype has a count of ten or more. CDR3 DNA sequence: TGTGCCAGCAGCTTAGGGCTAGCGGGGCTGACCGGGGAGCTGTTTTTT. This gives the protein CASSLGLAGLTGELFF. The J gene is TRBJ2-2, the V gene TRBV7-2; 9 bases map to TRBD2. Germline CDR1 reads SGHTA; CDR2 reads FQGNSA. V was pared by 1 base and J by 5 bases, with 5 bases of the junction left unmatched. The CDR3 has 16 residues.

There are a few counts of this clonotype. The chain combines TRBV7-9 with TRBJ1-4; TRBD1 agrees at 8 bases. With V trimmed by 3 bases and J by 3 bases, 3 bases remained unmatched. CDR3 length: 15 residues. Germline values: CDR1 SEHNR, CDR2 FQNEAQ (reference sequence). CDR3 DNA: TGTGCCAGCAGCTTGAGACAGGGGTCTAATGAAAAACTGTTTTTT. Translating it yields CASSLRQGSNEKLFF.

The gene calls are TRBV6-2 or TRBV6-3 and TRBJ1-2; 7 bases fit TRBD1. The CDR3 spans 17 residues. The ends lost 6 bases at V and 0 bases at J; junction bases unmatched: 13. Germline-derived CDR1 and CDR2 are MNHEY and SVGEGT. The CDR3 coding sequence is TGTGCCAGCAGCCTCCTCCGGACAGGCTCTCCTAACTATGGCTACACCTTC. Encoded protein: CASSLLRTGSPNYGYTF.

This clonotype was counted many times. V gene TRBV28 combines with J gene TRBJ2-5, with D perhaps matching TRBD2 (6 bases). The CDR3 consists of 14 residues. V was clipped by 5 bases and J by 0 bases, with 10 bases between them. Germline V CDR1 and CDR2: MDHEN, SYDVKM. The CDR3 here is CASSIRTNQETQYF. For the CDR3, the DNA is TGTGCCAGCAGTATACGGACTAACCAAGAGACCCAGTACTTC.

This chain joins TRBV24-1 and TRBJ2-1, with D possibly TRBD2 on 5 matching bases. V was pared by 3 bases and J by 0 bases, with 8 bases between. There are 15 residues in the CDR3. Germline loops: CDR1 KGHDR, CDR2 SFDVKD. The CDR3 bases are TGTGCCACCAGTGATGACGGACTCTCCTACAATGAGCAGTTCTTC. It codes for CATSDDGLSYNEQFF.

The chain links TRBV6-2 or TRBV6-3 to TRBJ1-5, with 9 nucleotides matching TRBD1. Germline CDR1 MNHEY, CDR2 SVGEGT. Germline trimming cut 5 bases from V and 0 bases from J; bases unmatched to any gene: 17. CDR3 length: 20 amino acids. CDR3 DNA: TGTGCCAGCAGTAGCTCAATCGGACAGGGGAGGACCTTTAGCAATCAGCCCCAGCATTTT. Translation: CASSSSIGQGRTFSNQPQHF.

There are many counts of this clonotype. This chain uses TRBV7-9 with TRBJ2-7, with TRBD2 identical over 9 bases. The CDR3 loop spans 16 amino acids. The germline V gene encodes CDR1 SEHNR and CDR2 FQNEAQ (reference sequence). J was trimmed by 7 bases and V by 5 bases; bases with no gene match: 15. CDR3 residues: CASSPWAGGPGHEQYF. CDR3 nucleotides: TGTGCCAGCAGCCCCTGGGCGGGAGGGCCGGGTCATGAGCAGTACTTC.

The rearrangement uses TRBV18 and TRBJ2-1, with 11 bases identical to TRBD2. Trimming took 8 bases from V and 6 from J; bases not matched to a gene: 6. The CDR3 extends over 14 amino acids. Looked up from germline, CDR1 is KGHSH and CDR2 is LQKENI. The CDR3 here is CASRITSGGNEQFF. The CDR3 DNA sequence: TGTGCCAGCCGTATTACTAGCGGGGGCAATGAGCAGTTCTTC.